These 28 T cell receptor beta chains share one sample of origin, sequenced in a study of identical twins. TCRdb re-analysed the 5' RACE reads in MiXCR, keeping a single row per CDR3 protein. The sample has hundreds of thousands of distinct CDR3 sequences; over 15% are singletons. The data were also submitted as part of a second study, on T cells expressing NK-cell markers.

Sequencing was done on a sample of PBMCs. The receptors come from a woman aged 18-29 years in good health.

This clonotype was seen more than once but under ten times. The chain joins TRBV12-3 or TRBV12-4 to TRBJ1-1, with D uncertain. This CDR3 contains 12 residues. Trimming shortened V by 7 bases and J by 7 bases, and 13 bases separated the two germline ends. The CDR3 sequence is CASTPDGGEAFF. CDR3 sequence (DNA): TGTGCCAGCACTCCCGACGGAGGTGAAGCTTTCTTT.

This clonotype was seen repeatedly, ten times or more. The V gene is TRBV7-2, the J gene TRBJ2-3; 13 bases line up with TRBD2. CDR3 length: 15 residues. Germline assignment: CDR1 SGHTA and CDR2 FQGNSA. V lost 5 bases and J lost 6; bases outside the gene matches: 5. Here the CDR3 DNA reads TGTGCCAGCAGCACGGGACTAGCGGGATCTGATACGCAGTATTTT. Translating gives CASSTGLAGSDTQYF.

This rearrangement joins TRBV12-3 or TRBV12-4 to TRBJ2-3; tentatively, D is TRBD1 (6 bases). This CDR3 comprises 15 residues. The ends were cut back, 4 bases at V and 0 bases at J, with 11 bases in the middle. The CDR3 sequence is CASSSTGYSTDTQYF. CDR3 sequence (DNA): TGTGCCAGCAGTTCCACAGGGTACAGCACAGATACGCAGTATTTT.

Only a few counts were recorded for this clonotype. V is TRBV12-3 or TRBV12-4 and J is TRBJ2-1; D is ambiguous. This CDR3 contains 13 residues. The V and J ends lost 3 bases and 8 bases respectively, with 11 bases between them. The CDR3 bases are TGTGCCAGCAGTTTTTGGAGACGTCATGAGCAGTTCTTC. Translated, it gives CASSFWRRHEQFF.

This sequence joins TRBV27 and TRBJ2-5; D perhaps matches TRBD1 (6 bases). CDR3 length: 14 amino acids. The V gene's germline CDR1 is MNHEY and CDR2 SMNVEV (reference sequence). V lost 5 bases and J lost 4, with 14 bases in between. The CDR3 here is CASSARTGTETQYF. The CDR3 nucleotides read TGTGCCAGCAGTGCGCGAACAGGGACAGAGACCCAGTACTTC.

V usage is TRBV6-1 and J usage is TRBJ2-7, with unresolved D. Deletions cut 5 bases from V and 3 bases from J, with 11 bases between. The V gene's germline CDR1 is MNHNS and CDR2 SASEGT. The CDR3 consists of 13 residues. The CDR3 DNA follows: TGTGCCAGCAGTCGTGGGCCAGGCTACGAGCAGTACTTC. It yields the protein CASSRGPGYEQYF.

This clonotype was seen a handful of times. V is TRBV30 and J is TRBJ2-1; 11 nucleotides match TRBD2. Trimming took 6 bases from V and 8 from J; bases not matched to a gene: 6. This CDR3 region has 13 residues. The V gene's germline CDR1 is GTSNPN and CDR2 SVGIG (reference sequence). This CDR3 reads CACGTSGGDEQFF. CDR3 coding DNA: TGTGCCTGCGGGACTAGCGGTGGGGATGAGCAGTTCTTC.

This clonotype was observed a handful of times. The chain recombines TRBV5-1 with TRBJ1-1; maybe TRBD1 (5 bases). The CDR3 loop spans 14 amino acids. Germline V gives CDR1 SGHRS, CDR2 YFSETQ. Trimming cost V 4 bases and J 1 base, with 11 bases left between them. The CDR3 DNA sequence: TGCGCCAGCAGCGGGACCACAGGGAACACTGAAGCTTTCTTT. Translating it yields CASSGTTGNTEAFF.

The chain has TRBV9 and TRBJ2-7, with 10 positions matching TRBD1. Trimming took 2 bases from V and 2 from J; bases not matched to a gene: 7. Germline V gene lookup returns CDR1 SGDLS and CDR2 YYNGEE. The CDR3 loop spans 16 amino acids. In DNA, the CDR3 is TGTGCCAGCAGCGTCTCATCCGGGACAGGGGCCTACGAGCAGTACTTC. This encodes CASSVSSGTGAYEQYF.

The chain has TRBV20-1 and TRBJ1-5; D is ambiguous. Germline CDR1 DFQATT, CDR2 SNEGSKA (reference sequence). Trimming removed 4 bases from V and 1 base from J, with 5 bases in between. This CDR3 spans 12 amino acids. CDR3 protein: CSAMESNQPQHF. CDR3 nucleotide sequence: TGCAGTGCTATGGAGAGCAATCAGCCCCAGCATTTT.

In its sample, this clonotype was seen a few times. CDR3 sequence reads: CASSLAGGRKAFF. The CDR3 nucleotides are TGTGCCAGCAGTTTAGCGGGGGGCAGGAAGGCTTTCTTT. This chain uses TRBV12-3 or TRBV12-4 with TRBJ1-1, with a possible D match to TRBD1 (6 bases). Trimming removed 0 bases at V and 11 bases at J, with 13 bases between. The CDR3 covers 13 residues.

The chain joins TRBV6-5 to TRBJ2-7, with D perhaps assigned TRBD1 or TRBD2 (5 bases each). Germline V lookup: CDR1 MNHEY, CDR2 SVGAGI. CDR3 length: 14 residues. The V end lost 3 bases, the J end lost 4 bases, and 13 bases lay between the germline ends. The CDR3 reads CASSYSLGPYEQYF. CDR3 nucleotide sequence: TGTGCCAGCAGTTATAGTTTGGGACCTTACGAGCAGTACTTC.

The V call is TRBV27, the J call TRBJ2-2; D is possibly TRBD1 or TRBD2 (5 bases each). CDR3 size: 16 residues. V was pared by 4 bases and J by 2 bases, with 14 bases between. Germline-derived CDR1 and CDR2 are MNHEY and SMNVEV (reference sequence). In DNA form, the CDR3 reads TGTGCCAGCAGTTCACGGGACCTACCCAACACCGGGGAGCTGTTTTTT. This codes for CASSSRDLPNTGELFF.

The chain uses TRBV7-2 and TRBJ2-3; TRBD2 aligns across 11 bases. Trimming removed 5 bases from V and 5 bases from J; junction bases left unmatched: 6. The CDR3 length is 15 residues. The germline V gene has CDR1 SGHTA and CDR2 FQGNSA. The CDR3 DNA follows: TGTGCCAGCAGCCCCATAGCGGGAGGGGTAGATACGCAGTATTTT. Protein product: CASSPIAGGVDTQYF.

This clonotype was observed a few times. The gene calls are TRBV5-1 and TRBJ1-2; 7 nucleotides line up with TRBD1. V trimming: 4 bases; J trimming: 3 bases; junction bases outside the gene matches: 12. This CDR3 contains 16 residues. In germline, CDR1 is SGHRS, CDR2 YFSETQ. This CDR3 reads CASSPFGDRSYYGYTF. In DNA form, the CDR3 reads TGCGCCAGCAGCCCCTTTGGGGACAGATCTTACTATGGCTACACCTTC. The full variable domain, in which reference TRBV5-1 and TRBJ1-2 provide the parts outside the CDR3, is KAGVTQTPRYLIKTRGQQVTLSCSPISGHRSVSWYQQTPGQGLQFLFEYFSETQRNKGNFPGRFSGRQFSNSRSEMNVSTLELGDSALYLCASSPFGDRSYYGYTFGSGTRLTVV.

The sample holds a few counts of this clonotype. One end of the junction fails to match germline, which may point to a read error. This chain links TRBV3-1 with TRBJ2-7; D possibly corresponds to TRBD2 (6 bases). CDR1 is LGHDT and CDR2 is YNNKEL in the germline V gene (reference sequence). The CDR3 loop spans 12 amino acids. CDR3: CASSQGGDGFLF. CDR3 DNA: TGTGCCAGCAGCCAAGGGGGGGACGGATTCTTGTTC.

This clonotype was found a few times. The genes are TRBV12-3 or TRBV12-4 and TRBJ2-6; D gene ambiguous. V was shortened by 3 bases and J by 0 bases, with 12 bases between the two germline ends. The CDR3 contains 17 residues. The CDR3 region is CASSLEVQISGANVLTF. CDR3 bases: TGTGCCAGCAGTTTGGAAGTTCAGATCTCTGGGGCCAACGTCCTGACTTTC.

CDR3 loop: CATSPGTGQDYNEQFF. The CDR3 region has the DNA TGTGCCACCAGCCCTGGGACCGGACAGGACTACAATGAGCAGTTCTTC. The chain has TRBV15 and TRBJ2-1; 7 nucleotides agree with TRBD1. Unmatched junction bases numbered 10, after V lost 5 bases and J lost 3 bases. From germline, CDR1 is LNHNV and CDR2 YYDKDF (reference sequence). CDR3 length: 16 residues.

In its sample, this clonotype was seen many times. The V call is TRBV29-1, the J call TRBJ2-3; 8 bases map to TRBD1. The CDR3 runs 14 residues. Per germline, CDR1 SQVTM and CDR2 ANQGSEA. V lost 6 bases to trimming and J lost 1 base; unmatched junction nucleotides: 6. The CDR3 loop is CSVDRGLRTDTQYF. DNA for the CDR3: TGCAGCGTCGACAGGGGTCTGCGCACAGATACGCAGTATTTT.

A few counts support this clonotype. CDR3 loop: CASSLFPGGYGYTF. Here the CDR3 DNA reads TGCGCCAGCAGCTTGTTTCCAGGGGGCTACGGCTACACCTTC. The chain combines TRBV5-1 with TRBJ1-2, with TRBD1 matching 8 bases. The CDR3 extends over 14 amino acids. With V trimmed by 1 base and J by 8 bases, 7 bases remained unmatched. Looked up from germline, CDR1 is SGHRS and CDR2 is YFSETQ. The full variable domain, rest sourced from reference TRBV5-1 and TRBJ1-2, is KAGVTQTPRYLIKTRGQQVTLSCSPISGHRSVSWYQQTPGQGLQFLFEYFSETQRNKGNFPGRFSGRQFSNSRSEMNVSTLELGDSALYLCASSLFPGGYGYTFGSGTRLTVV.

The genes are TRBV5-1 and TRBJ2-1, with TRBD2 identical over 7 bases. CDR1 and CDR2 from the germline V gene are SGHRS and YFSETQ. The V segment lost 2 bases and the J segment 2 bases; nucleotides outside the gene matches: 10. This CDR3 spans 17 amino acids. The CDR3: CASSFLKGGGTYNEQFF. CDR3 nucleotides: TGCGCCAGCAGCTTCCTAAAAGGCGGGGGAACCTACAATGAGCAGTTCTTC.

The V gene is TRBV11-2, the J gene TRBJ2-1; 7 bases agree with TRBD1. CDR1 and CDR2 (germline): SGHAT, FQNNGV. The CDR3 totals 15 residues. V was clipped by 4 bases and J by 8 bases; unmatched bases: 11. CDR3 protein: CASSSTSTGMDEQFF. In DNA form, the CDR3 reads TGTGCCAGCAGCTCGACCTCGACAGGGATGGATGAGCAGTTCTTC.

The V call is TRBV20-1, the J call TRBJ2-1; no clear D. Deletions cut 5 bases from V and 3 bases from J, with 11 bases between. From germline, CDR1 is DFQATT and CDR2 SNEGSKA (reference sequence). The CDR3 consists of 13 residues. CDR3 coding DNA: TGCAGTGCTCCTTGGGCCGGCTACAATGAGCAGTTCTTC. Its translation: CSAPWAGYNEQFF.

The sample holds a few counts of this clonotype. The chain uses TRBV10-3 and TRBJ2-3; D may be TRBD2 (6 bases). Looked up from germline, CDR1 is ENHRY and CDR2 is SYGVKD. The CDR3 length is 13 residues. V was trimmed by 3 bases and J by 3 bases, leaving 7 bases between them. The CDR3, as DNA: TGTGCCATCAGTGATGGGACTACAGATACGCAGTATTTT. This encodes CAISDGTTDTQYF.

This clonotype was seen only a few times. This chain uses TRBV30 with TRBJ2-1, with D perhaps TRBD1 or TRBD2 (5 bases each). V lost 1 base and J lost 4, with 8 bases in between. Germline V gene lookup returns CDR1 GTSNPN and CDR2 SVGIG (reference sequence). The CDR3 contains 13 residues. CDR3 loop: CAWSAGPYNEQFF. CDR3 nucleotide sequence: TGTGCCTGGAGTGCGGGACCATACAATGAGCAGTTCTTC.

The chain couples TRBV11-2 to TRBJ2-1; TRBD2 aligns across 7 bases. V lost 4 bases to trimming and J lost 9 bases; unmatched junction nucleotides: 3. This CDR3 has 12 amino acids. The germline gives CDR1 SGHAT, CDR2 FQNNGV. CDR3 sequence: CASSWEGLEQFF. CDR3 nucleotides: TGTGCCAGCAGCTGGGAGGGGCTTGAGCAGTTCTTC.

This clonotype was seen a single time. CDR3 bases: TGTGCCAGCAATGACAGGGCCCATGAGCAGTTCTTC. The encoded protein is CASNDRAHEQFF. The chain combines TRBV2 with TRBJ2-1; 7 bases line up with TRBD1. Germline loops: CDR1 SNHLY, CDR2 FYNNEI. The CDR3 length is 12 residues. Trimming at V came to 7 bases and at J to 8 bases, leaving 5 bases not matched to a gene.

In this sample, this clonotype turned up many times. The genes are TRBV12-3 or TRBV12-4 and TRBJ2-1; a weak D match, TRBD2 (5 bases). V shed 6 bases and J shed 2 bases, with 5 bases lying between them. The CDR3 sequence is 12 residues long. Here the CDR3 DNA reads TGTGCCAGCAGGGGAGCCTACAATGAGCAGTTCTTC. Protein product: CASRGAYNEQFF.